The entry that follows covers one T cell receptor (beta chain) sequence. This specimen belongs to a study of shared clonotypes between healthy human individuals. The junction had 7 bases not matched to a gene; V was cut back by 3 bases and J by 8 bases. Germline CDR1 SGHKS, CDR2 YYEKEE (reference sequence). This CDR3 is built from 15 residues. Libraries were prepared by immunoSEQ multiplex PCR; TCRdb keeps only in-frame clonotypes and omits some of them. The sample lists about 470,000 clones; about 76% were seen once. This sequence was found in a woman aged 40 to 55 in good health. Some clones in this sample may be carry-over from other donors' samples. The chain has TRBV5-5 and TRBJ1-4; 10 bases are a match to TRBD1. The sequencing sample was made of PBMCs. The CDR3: CASSSPGQGTEKLFF. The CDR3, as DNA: TGTGCCAGCAGCTCCCCGGGACAGGGGACCGAAAAACTGTTTTTT.